This T cell receptor (beta chain) was sequenced in a study of T cell repertoires in cytomegalovirus infection. Study-wide background: Matching HLA type, along with CMV infection, was indicated by public TCR beta signatures.

CDR1 is MNHEY and CDR2 is SVGEGT in the germline V gene. CDR3 length: 16 residues. V dropped 2 bases and J dropped 8 bases, with 19 bases sitting between them. TCRdb re-called the reads with MiXCR, one entry per CDR3 protein. The sample has about 450,000 distinct CDR3 sequences, approximately 31% seen once. A few counts support this clonotype. The chain couples TRBV6-2 or TRBV6-3 to TRBJ2-1; possible D gene TRBD1, 5 bases. The specimen was PBMCs. This TCR came from a human donor in good health (CMV status not recorded). Some clones in this sample may be carry-over from other donors' samples. In DNA form, the CDR3 reads TGTGCCAGCAGTTACGATCGAAGCCAGGGTTTATATGAGCAGTTCTTC. Its translation: CASSYDRSQGLYEQFF.